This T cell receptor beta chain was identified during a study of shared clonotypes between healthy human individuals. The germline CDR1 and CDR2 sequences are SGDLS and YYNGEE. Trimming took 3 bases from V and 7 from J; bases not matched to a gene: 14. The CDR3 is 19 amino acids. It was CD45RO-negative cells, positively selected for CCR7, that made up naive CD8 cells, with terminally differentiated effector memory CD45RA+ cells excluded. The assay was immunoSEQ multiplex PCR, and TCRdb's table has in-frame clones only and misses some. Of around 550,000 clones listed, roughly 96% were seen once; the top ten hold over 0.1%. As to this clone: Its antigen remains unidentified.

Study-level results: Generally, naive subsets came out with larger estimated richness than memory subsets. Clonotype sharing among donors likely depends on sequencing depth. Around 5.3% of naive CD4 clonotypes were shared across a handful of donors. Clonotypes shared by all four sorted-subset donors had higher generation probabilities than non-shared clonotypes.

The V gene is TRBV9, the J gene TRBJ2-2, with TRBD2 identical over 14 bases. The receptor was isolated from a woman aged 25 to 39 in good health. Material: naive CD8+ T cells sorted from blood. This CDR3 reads CASSERGTSGRRWHGELFF. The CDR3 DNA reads TGTGCCAGCAGCGAGAGAGGGACTAGCGGGAGACGCTGGCACGGGGAGCTGTTTTTT.